This entry lists 5 T cell receptor beta chains sequenced from one sample in a study of blood T cells in healthy people across ages. Together with a sample-barcoded 5' primer, a J-beta primer mix was included in a second PCR lasting about 6 to 11 cycles. TCRdb independently ran MiXCR on the 5' RACE reads; one entry per CDR3 protein. This table holds fewer than 2 million distinct CDR3 sequences, about two fifths found once. Sequences were obtained from blood. These TCRs come from a human donor in good health.

This chain links TRBV12-5 with TRBJ2-1, with a possible D match to TRBD2 (5 bases). The CDR3 is 14 residues long. The V gene lost 2 bases and the J gene lost 4 bases, with 9 bases spanning the gap. Germline values: CDR1 LGHNT, CDR2 FRNRAP. CDR3 nucleotides: TGTGCTAGTGGTTTGCTCGGGGAGTACAATGAGCAGTTCTTC. Amino acids: CASGLLGEYNEQFF.

Many counts were recorded for this clonotype. CDR3 in amino acids: CASSSNPGTGSDTQYF. CDR3 DNA sequence: TGTGCCAGCAGCTCCAATCCCGGGACAGGGTCAGATACGCAGTATTTT. The chain has TRBV7-3 and TRBJ2-3, with 9 bases aligning to TRBD1. Germline V CDR1 and CDR2: SGHTA, FQGTGA. With V trimmed by 4 bases and J by 4 bases, 9 bases remained unmatched. This CDR3 region has 16 residues.

Comments on this clonotype: A much larger clone lies one base from this, so it may be a read error. The V gene is TRBV12-3 or TRBV12-4, the J gene TRBJ2-4, with TRBD2 identical over 7 bases. V lost 3 bases, J lost 9 bases, and 5 bases stayed unmatched. CDR3 length equals 13 residues. The CDR3 DNA follows: TGTGCCAGCAGTTTCCGCGGGGGAGGCATTCAGTACTTC. This encodes CASSFRGGGIQYF.

The CDR3 here is CSARSLGQSLNDNYGYTF. Here the CDR3 DNA reads TGCAGTGCTAGATCTCTAGGACAGAGCCTAAATGATAACTATGGCTACACCTTC. The chain is built from TRBV20-1 and TRBJ1-2, with TRBD1 as a possible D gene (6 bases). Trimming took off 2 bases at V and 1 base at J, with 23 bases between the two ends. Germline values: CDR1 DFQATT, CDR2 SNEGSKA (reference sequence). The CDR3 spans 18 residues.

The CDR3 loop reads CASSLPQRTGMYGYTF. CDR3 DNA sequence: TGTGCCAGCAGCCTTCCTCAGCGAACGGGGATGTATGGCTACACCTTC. The chain combines TRBV5-4 with TRBJ1-2; D gene unclear. The CDR3 is 16 amino acids. CDR1 is SGHNT and CDR2 is YYREEE in the germline V gene (reference sequence). V was pared by 4 bases and J by 5 bases, with 21 bases between.